These 8 T cell receptor beta chains share one sample of origin, sequenced in a study of blood T cell repertoires in COVID-19. Sequencing used immunoSEQ multiplex PCR; TCRdb keeps in-frame clones, though not all of them. The table lists roughly 300,000 clones, around 89% of them singletons. What was sequenced was peripheral blood. These receptors came from a young man who had recovered from COVID-19.

The CDR3 DNA reads TGTGCCAGCAGAGGACTCAGCGATGGCTACACCTTC. Its protein product is CASRGLSDGYTF. The rearrangement uses TRBV5-4 and TRBJ1-2, with no clear D. The ends were cut back, 5 bases at V and 6 bases at J, with 11 bases in the middle. Germline CDR1 reads SGHNT; CDR2 reads YYREEE (reference sequence). CDR3 length: 12 residues.

The rearrangement joins TRBV6-5 to TRBJ1-5; D perhaps matches TRBD1 (5 bases). The CDR3 sequence is 13 residues long. CDR1 and CDR2 (germline): MNHEY, SVGAGI. The V end lost 11 bases, the J end lost 4 bases, and 15 bases lay between the germline ends. The CDR3 loop is CAGGTGLNQPQHF. The CDR3 coding sequence is TGTGCCGGGGGGACGGGGCTAAATCAGCCCCAGCATTTT.

The chain has TRBV19 and TRBJ2-7, with 7 bases identical to TRBD1. The CDR3 runs to 14 residues. With 5 bases clipped from V and 0 bases from J, the junction kept 4 bases outside the gene matches. Germline V gives CDR1 LNHDA, CDR2 SQIVND (reference sequence). The CDR3 DNA reads as TGTGCCAGTAGTCTCCGACAGGGCTCCTACGAGCAGTACTTC. Translated, it gives CASSLRQGSYEQYF.

This chain links TRBV7-6 with TRBJ2-7, with 10 bases fitting TRBD1. Germline CDR1 and CDR2: SGHVS and FNYEAQ. This CDR3 region has 15 residues. V shed 5 bases, J shed 3 bases, and the junction held 7 bases outside the gene matches. CDR3 sequence: CASSIWTGGGYEQYF. The CDR3 region has the DNA TGTGCCAGCAGCATCTGGACAGGGGGAGGCTACGAGCAGTACTTC.

The rearrangement uses TRBV9 and TRBJ2-3; maybe TRBD1 (6 bases). The CDR3 loop spans 15 amino acids. Looked up from germline, CDR1 is SGDLS and CDR2 is YYNGEE. Trimming shortened V by 2 bases and J by 1 base, and 11 bases separated the two germline ends. CDR3 sequence: CASSVGTIGTDTQYF. Written as DNA, the CDR3 is TGTGCCAGCAGCGTGGGGACAATTGGCACAGATACGCAGTATTTT.

Here the CDR3 reads CASTDRDIPYNEQFF. The CDR3 DNA reads TGTGCCAGCACTGACAGGGACATTCCTTACAATGAGCAGTTCTTC. This chain connects TRBV2 to TRBJ2-1; 7 positions match TRBD1. Trimming cost V 7 bases and J 4 bases; bases outside gene matches: 10. Germline V gene data show CDR1 as SNHLY and CDR2 as FYNNEI. The CDR3 sequence is 15 residues long.

The rearrangement joins TRBV11-2 to TRBJ1-1, with 10 bases fitting TRBD1. The CDR3 has 15 residues. Trimming cost V 5 bases and J 1 base; bases outside gene matches: 4. CDR1 SGHAT and CDR2 FQNNGV come from the germline V gene. This CDR3 reads CASSLRQGANTEAFF. DNA for the CDR3: TGTGCCAGCAGCCTTCGACAGGGGGCGAACACTGAAGCTTTCTTT.

The V and J genes are TRBV9 and TRBJ2-2, with 7 bases identical to TRBD1. This CDR3 has 16 amino acids. Germline-derived CDR1 and CDR2 are SGDLS and YYNGEE. The V segment lost 0 bases and the J segment 3 bases; nucleotides outside the gene matches: 5. As DNA, the CDR3 is TGTGCCAGCAGCGTAGTGTTCACAGGGGACACCGGGGAGCTGTTTTTT. Translation: CASSVVFTGDTGELFF.